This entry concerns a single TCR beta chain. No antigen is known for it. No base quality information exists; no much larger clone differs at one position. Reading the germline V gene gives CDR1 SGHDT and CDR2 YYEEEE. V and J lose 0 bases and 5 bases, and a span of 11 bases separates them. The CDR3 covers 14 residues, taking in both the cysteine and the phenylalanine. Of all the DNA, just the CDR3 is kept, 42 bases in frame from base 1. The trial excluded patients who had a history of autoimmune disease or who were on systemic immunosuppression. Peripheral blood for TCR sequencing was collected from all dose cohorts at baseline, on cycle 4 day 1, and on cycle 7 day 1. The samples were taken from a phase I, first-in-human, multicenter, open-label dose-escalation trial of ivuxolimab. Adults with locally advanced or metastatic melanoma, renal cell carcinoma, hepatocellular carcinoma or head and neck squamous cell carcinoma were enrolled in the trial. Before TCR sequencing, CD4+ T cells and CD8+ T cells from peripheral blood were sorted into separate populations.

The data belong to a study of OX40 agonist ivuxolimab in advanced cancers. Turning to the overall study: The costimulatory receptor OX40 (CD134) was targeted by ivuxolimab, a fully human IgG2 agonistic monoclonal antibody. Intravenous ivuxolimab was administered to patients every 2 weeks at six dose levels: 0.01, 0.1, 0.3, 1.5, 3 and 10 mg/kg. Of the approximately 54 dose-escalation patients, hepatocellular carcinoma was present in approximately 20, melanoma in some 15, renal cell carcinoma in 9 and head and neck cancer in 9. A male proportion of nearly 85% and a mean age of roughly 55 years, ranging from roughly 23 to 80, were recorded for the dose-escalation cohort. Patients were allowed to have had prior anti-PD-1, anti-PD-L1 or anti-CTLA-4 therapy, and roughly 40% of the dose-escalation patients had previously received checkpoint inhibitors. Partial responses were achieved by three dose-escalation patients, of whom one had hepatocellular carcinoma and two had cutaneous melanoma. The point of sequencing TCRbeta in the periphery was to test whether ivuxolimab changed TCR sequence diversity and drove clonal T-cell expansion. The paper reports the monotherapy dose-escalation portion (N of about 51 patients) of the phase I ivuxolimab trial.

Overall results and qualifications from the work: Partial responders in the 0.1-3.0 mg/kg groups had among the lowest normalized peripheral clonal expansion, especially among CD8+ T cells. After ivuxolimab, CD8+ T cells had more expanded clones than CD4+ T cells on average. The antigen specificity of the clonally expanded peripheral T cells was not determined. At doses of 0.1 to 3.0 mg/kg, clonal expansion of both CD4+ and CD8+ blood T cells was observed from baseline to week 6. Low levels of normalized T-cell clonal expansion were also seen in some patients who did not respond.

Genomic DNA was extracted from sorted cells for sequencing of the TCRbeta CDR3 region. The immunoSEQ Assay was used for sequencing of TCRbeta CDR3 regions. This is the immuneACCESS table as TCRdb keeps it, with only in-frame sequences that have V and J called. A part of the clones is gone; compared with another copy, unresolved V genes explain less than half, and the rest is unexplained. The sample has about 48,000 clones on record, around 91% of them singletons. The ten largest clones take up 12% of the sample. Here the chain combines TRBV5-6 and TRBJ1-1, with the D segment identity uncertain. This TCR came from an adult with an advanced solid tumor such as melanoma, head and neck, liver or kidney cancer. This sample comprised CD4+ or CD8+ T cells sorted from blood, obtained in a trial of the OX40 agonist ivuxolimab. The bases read TGTGCCAGCAGCTTGGGTTGGGGTGGAACTGAAGCTTTCTTT. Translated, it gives CASSLGWGGTEAFF.